There are a few counts of the clone carrying this T cell receptor (beta chain). This specimen belongs to a study of T cells in Graves' hyperthyroidism and ophthalmopathy. V was cut by 0 bases and J by 0 bases, with 9 bases left in between. The CDR3 consists of 16 residues. Germline values: CDR1 LGHNA, CDR2 YSLEER. From RNA transcripts, TCR beta CDR3 regions were amplified. RT-PCR in the first round (using the HTBI primer set) targeted the TCR CDR3. TCRdb re-called the multiplex PCR reads through MiXCR, storing one row per CDR3 protein. Seen here are approximately 530,000 distinct CDR3 sequences, just under 20% observed once, and the top ten hold around 50%. Exclusion followed for patients with uncontrolled infection, other autoimmune disease, pregnancy or lactation.

The receptor comes from a man aged 40-55 years with Graves' ophthalmopathy. This chain connects TRBV4-3 to TRBJ1-3; D might be TRBD1 (5 bases). Input material: blood. The CDR3 loop is CASSQDRTGSGNTIYF. DNA of the CDR3: TGCGCCAGCAGCCAAGACAGAACAGGCTCTGGAAACACCATATATTTT.